Sequencing of this TCR beta chain was carried out in a study of CD8 T cells in Susac syndrome. The RNA, about 0.45 to 1 ug, was put through reverse transcription using random hexamers. TCR beta CDR3 was amplified by immunoSEQ covering 54 Vbeta and 13 Jbeta. TCRdb reprocessed the immunoSEQ multiplex PCR reads via MiXCR and lists one record per CDR3 protein. The sample includes 110,000 or so distinct CDR3 sequences, around 92% seen only once; the top ten take roughly 0.11%. Sequencing of TCR beta was undertaken in CD8+ and CD4+ T cells derived from blood. Negative magnetic isolation gave CD8+ and CD4+ cells; FACS enriched CD8+ TEMRA. The CDR3 runs to 16 residues. Trimming left V 1 base short and J 9 bases short, with 19 bases between. Germline V lookup: CDR1 MNHEY, CDR2 SVGAGI.

This receptor was taken from a human donor in good health. Sequenced input: CD8+ T cells from PBMCs. This chain connects TRBV6-5 to TRBJ2-1, with D possibly TRBD2 on 5 matching bases. The CDR3 DNA sequence: TGTGCCAGCAGTTACTTAGGACTGAAACAAGGGCGTGAGCAGTTCTTC. Translated, it gives CASSYLGLKQGREQFF.